The entry below describes one T cell receptor (beta chain). This sample was included in a study of blood T cell repertoires in COVID-19. About the research overall: The United States, Italy and Spain were the sources of the acute and convalescent COVID-19 samples. From T cells, B-cell-depleted T cells, or PBMCs came the material, which was cDNA or gDNA.

In the study's own analysis: Estimated nucleated cell counts came from reference gene primer amplification. Repertoires were generated with immunoSEQ multiplex PCR, while TCRdb's copy carries only in-frame clones and drops some. V and J calls and clone size are copied from that table; D and trimming were computed from the DNA. This table has under 250,000 clones, 82% appearing once. Cohort assignment relied on participant-reported clinical history. The CDR3 contains 13 residues. Trimming removed 3 bases at V and 4 bases at J, with 12 bases between. Germline V gene lookup returns CDR1 DFQATT and CDR2 SNEGSKA (reference sequence).

V is TRBV20-1 and J is TRBJ1-1, with D maybe TRBD1 (6 bases). This sequence was found in a woman aged 55-70 years who had recovered from COVID-19. Sequencing used PBMCs or T cells enriched from blood (not recorded which). CDR3 loop: CSASEQGSTEAFF. As DNA, the CDR3 is TGCAGTGCTAGTGAACAGGGAAGCACTGAAGCTTTCTTT.